Below, 13 T cell receptor beta chains from the same sample are listed, as sequenced in a study of T cells in Graves' hyperthyroidism and ophthalmopathy. Authors of the study amplified TCR beta CDR3 regions from RNA transcripts. The HTBI set primed first-round TCR CDR3 RT-PCR. Each CDR3 protein is one row after TCRdb ran MiXCR on the multiplex PCR reads. The sample records about 380,000 distinct CDR3 sequences, roughly 20% being singletons. The sample comprised blood. These receptor sequences come from a man younger than 35 with Graves' ophthalmopathy.

Many counts were recorded for this clonotype. V gene TRBV11-2 combines with J gene TRBJ2-1; the match to TRBD1 covers 7 bases. Germline CDR1 is SGHAT and CDR2 is FQNNGV. V gave up 5 bases and J gave up 1 base; unmatched junction bases: 14. This CDR3 is built from 18 residues. The chain's CDR3 is CASSHPRGGLPSYNEQFF. The CDR3 DNA follows: TGTGCCAGCAGCCACCCTAGAGGGGGCCTCCCTTCCTACAATGAGCAGTTCTTC.

The table lists this clonotype with many counts. The gene calls are TRBV12-3 or TRBV12-4 and TRBJ1-5; D might be TRBD1 (5 bases). This CDR3 comprises 15 residues. The ends were cut back, 3 bases at V and 4 bases at J, with 13 bases in the middle. The CDR3 spells CASSFAGGGNQPQHF. DNA of the CDR3: TGTGCCAGCAGTTTCGCGGGGGGGGGTAATCAGCCCCAGCATTTT.

This clonotype was found a few times. The chain couples TRBV28 to TRBJ1-3, with 9 nucleotides matching TRBD1. The CDR3 has 16 residues. J was trimmed by 0 bases and V by 6 bases; bases with no gene match: 6. From germline, CDR1 is MDHEN and CDR2 SYDVKM. This CDR3 is CASRRTGEVSGNTIYF. The CDR3 bases are TGTGCCAGCAGACGGACAGGGGAGGTCTCTGGAAACACCATATATTTT.

This clonotype has ten or more counts. The chain carries TRBV12-3 or TRBV12-4 and TRBJ2-2; 15 bases are shared with TRBD2. J lost 0 bases, V lost 5 bases, and 7 bases had no gene match. The CDR3 is 19 amino acids. The CDR3 DNA reads as TGTGCCAGCAGTCCCCCCGGGACTAGCGGGGGGTCGAACACCGGGGAGCTGTTTTTT. Amino acid sequence: CASSPPGTSGGSNTGELFF.

This clonotype was found many times. The V gene is TRBV11-2, the J gene TRBJ2-3; TRBD1 matches 12 bases. CDR1 and CDR2 (germline): SGHAT, FQNNGV. Trimming took 0 bases from V and 4 from J; bases not matched to a gene: 5. The CDR3 is 17 amino acids. The CDR3 sequence is CASSLDRGTGGADTQYF. In DNA, the CDR3 is TGTGCCAGCAGCTTAGACCGAGGGACAGGGGGCGCAGATACGCAGTATTTT. The whole variable domain, filled in from reference TRBV11-2 and TRBJ2-3, reads EAGVAQSPRYKIIEKRQSVAFWCNPISGHATLYWYQQILGQGPKLLIQFQNNGVVDDSQLPKDRFSAERLKGVDSTLKIQPAKLEDSAVYLCASSLDRGTGGADTQYFGPGTRLTVL.

In its sample, this clonotype was seen many times. The chain has TRBV6-1 and TRBJ1-4; no clear D. Per the germline V gene, CDR1 is MNHNS and CDR2 is SASEGT. The CDR3 length is 13 residues. Trimming cost V 4 bases and J 6 bases, with 9 bases left between them. The CDR3 bases are TGTGCCAGCAGTGCCGTCAAGGATGAAAAACTGTTTTTT. Translated: CASSAVKDEKLFF.

This clonotype showed up many times. V gene TRBV5-6 combines with J gene TRBJ1-1; maybe TRBD1 (6 bases). The germline gives CDR1 SGHDT, CDR2 YYEEEE. CDR3 length: 15 residues. V was trimmed by 6 bases and J by 5 bases, leaving 20 bases between them. The CDR3 nucleotides read TGTGCCAGCAACGTACACAGGGATTTGAGTACTGAAGCTTTCTTT. Translating it yields CASNVHRDLSTEAFF.

This clonotype has a handful of counts. The chain uses TRBV4-1 and TRBJ2-7, with a possible D match to TRBD2 (6 bases). The germline gives CDR1 MGHRA, CDR2 YSYEKL. Trimming stripped 1 base from V and 5 bases from J, with 12 bases between. This CDR3 comprises 14 residues. The CDR3 is CASSQGGGMDEQYF. As DNA, the CDR3 is TGCGCCAGCAGCCAAGGCGGAGGGATGGACGAGCAGTACTTC.

This clonotype has more than one count but fewer than ten. The chain employs TRBV7-2 and TRBJ2-1; TRBD2 matches 8 bases. Germline-derived CDR1 and CDR2 are SGHTA and FQGNSA. CDR3 size: 15 residues. V lost 4 bases to trimming and J lost 12 bases; unmatched junction nucleotides: 14. CDR3 coding DNA: TGTGCCAGCAGCTCAGTTCCAGCGGGGGCTATGGGGCAGTTCTTC. As protein: CASSSVPAGAMGQFF.

The rearrangement joins TRBV4-1 to TRBJ1-1, with D perhaps TRBD1 (5 bases). Trimming pared 1 base from V and 5 bases from J, leaving 20 bases between. The germline gives CDR1 MGHRA, CDR2 YSYEKL. This CDR3 is built from 17 residues. The CDR3 DNA reads TGCGCCAGCAGCCAAGGCCGAGTGACCGGGGCTGGAACTGAAGCTTTCTTT. This encodes CASSQGRVTGAGTEAFF.

The V and J genes are TRBV27 and TRBJ1-5; 8 bases align to TRBD1. J gave up 0 bases and V 6 bases, and 19 bases lay outside the gene matches. This CDR3 has 20 amino acids. Germline V lookup: CDR1 MNHEY, CDR2 SMNVEV (reference sequence). CDR3 DNA sequence: TGTGCCAGCAGCCTCCACACCCCAGGCAGGGGGCTAAATAGCAATCAGCCCCAGCATTTT. Amino acid sequence: CASSLHTPGRGLNSNQPQHF.

V and J are TRBV5-6 and TRBJ2-7, with 7 bases that match TRBD1. V was pared by 4 bases and J by 2 bases, with 6 bases of the junction left unmatched. The CDR3 contains 14 residues. Germline V gives CDR1 SGHDT, CDR2 YYEEEE. The DNA of the CDR3 is TGTGCCAGCAGCCCACAGGGGAGTCCCTACGAGCAGTACTTC. It translates to CASSPQGSPYEQYF.

The sample holds many counts of this clonotype. The chain is built from TRBV6-2 or TRBV6-3 and TRBJ2-3; D unresolved. CDR1 and CDR2 (germline): MNHEY, SVGEGT. The CDR3 sequence is 16 residues long. V lost 2 bases to trimming and J lost 1 base, with 13 bases between them. CDR3 protein: CASSYGSTLRTDTQYF. The CDR3 bases are TGTGCCAGCAGTTACGGTTCAACGCTCCGCACAGATACGCAGTATTTT.